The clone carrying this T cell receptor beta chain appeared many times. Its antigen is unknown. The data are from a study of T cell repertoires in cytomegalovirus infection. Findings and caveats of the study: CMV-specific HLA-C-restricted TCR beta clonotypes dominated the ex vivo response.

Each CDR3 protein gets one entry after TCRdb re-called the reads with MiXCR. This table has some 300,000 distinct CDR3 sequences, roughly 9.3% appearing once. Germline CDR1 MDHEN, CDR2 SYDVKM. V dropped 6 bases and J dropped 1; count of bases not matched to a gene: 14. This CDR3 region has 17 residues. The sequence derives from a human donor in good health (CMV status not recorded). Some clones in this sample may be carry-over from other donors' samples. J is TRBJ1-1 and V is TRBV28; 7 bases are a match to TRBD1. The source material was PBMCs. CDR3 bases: TGTGCCAGCAGCCGACCTAGGGACAGCGAAGGGAACACTGAAGCTTTCTTT. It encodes CASSRPRDSEGNTEAFF. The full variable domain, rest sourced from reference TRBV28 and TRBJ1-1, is DVKVTQSSRYLVKRTGEKVFLECVQDMDHENMFWYRQDPGLGLRLIYFSYDVKMKEKGDIPEGYSVSREKKERFSLILESASTNQTSMYLCASSRPRDSEGNTEAFFGQGTRLTVV.